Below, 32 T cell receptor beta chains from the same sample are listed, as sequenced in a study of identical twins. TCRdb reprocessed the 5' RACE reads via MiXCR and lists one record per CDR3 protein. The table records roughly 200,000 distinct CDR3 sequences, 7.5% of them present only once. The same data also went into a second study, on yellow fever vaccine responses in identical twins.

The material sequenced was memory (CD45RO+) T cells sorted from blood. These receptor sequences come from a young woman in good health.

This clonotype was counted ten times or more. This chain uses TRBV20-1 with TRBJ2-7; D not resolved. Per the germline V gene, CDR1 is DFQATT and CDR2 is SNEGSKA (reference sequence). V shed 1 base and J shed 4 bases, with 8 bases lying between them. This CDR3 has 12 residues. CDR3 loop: CSARGFDYEQYF. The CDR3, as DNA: TGCAGTGCTAGAGGCTTCGATTACGAGCAGTACTTC.

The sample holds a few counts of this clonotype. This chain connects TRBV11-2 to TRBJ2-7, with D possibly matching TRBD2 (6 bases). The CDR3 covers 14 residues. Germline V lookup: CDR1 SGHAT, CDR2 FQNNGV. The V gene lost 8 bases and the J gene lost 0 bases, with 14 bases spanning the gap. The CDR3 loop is CASDSGLSSYEQYF. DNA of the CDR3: TGTGCCAGCGACTCGGGACTGAGCTCCTACGAGCAGTACTTC.

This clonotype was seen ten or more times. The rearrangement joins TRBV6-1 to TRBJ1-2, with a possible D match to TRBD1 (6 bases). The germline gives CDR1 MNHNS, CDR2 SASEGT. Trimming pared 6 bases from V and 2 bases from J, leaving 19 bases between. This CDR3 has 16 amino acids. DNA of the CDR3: TGTGCCAGCAGACCCGGGCTAGGGGGGAGAAACTATGGCTACACCTTC. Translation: CASRPGLGGRNYGYTF.

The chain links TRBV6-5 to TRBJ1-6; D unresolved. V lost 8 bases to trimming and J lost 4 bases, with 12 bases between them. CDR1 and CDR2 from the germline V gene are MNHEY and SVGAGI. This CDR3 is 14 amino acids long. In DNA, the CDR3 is TGTGCCAGCGGTTCCGACGGATATAATTCACCCCTCCACTTT. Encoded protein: CASGSDGYNSPLHF.

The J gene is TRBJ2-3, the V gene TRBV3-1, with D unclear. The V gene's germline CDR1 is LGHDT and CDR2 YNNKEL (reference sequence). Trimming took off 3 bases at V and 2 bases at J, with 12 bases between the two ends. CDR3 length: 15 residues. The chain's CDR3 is CASSQDSLITDTQYF. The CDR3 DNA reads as TGTGCCAGCAGCCAGGATAGCTTAATCACAGATACGCAGTATTTT.

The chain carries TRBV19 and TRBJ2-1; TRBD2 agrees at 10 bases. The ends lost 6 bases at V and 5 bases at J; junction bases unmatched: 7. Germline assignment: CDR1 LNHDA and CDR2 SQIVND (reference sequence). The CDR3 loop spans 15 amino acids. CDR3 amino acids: CASRTGTSAHNEQFF. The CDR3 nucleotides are TGTGCCAGTAGAACCGGGACTAGCGCGCACAATGAGCAGTTCTTC.

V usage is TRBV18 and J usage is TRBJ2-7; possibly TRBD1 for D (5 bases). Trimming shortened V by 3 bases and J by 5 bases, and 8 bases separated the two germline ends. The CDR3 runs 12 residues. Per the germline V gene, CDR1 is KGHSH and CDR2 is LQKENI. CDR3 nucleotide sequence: TGTGCCAGCTCACCCCAGGGTGACGAGCAGTACTTC. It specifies CASSPQGDEQYF.

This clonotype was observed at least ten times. The CDR3 reads CASSDKVRAGGLYEQYF. CDR3 DNA: TGTGCCAGCAGTGATAAAGTGCGGGCAGGGGGCCTGTACGAGCAGTACTTC. The chain couples TRBV25-1 to TRBJ2-7; the match to TRBD1 covers 8 bases. V was clipped by 3 bases and J by 4 bases; unmatched bases: 14. The CDR3 spans 17 residues. CDR1 and CDR2 from the germline V gene are MGHDK and SYGVNS.

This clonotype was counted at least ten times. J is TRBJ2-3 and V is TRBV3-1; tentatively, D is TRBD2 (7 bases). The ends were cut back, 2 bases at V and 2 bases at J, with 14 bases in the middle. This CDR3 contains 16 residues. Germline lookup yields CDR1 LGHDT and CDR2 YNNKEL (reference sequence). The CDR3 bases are TGTGCCAGCAGCCAAAACAGAGGGGGGGACACAGATACGCAGTATTTT. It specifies CASSQNRGGDTDTQYF.

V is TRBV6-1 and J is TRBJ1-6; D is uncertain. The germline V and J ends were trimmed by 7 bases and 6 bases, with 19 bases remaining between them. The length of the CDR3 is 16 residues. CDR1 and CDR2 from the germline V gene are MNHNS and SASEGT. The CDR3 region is CASTLTHGSGNSPLHF. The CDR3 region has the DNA TGTGCCAGCACCCTAACACACGGGTCGGGTAATTCACCCCTCCACTTT.

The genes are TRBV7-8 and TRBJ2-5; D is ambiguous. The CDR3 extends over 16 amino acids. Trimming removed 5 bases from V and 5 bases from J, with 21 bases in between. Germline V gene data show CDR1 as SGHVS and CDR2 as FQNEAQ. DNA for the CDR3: TGTGCCAGCAGCGCCCTATCGGGCTCGGTTGAGGAGACCCAGTACTTC. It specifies CASSALSGSVEETQYF.

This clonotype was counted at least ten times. This chain's CDR3 is CATSAEGPRYEQYF. Here the CDR3 DNA reads TGTGCCACCAGTGCAGAGGGGCCAAGATACGAGCAGTACTTC. The gene calls are TRBV24-1 and TRBJ2-7; the D call may be TRBD1 or TRBD2 (5 bases each). V was pared by 5 bases and J by 4 bases, with 14 bases between. CDR3 size: 14 residues. The V gene's germline CDR1 is KGHDR and CDR2 SFDVKD.

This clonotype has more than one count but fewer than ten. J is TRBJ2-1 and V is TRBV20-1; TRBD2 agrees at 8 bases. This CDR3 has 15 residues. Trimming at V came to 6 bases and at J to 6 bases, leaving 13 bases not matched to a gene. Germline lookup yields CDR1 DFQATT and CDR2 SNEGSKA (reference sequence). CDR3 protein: CSAKLGEREINEQFF. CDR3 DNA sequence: TGCAGTGCGAAACTCGGGGAGCGGGAGATCAATGAGCAGTTCTTC.

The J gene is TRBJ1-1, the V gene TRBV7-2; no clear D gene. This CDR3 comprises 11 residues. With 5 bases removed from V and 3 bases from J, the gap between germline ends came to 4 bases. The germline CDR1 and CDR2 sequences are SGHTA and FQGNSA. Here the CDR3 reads CASSMDTEAFF. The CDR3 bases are TGTGCCAGCAGCATGGACACTGAAGCTTTCTTT.

For the CDR3, the DNA is TGTGCCACCAGCAGAGTGCACCCGGGGAGGCCCGGGGAGCTGTTTTTT. Residues: CATSRVHPGRPGELFF. This chain uses TRBV15 with TRBJ2-2, with TRBD2 as a possible D gene (6 bases). V lost 1 base, J lost 6 bases, and 15 bases lay in between. The CDR3 is 16 amino acids. Germline V CDR1 and CDR2: LNHNV, YYDKDF (reference sequence).

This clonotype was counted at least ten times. The CDR3 loop reads CASSPGQGGNEKLFF. The CDR3 DNA sequence: TGTGCCAGCAGCCCAGGACAGGGGGGTAATGAAAAACTGTTTTTT. The chain carries TRBV14 and TRBJ1-4, with 10 bases lining up with TRBD1. The germline gives CDR1 SGHDN, CDR2 FVKESK. V shed 4 bases and J 4 bases; nucleotides not matched to a gene: 3. The CDR3 consists of 15 residues.

As DNA, the CDR3 is TGTGCCAGCAGTGGGGGTCCGGCCGACAATGAGCAGTTCTTC. This codes for CASSGGPADNEQFF. The chain is built from TRBV7-9 and TRBJ2-1; D may be TRBD1 or TRBD2 (5 bases each). The germline V gene has CDR1 SEHNR and CDR2 FQNEAQ (reference sequence). The CDR3 extends over 14 amino acids. The V end lost 6 bases, the J end lost 5 bases, and 14 bases lay between the germline ends.

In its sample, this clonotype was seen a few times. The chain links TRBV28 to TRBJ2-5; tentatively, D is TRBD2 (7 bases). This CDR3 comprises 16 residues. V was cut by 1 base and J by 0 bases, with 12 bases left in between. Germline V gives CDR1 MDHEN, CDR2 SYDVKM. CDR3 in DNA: TGTGCCAGCAGTTTATTAGGGGGGGGGTACCAAGAGACCCAGTACTTC. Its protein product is CASSLLGGGYQETQYF. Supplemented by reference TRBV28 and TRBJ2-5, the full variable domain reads DVKVTQSSRYLVKRTGEKVFLECVQDMDHENMFWYRQDPGLGLRLIYFSYDVKMKEKGDIPEGYSVSREKKERFSLILESASTNQTSMYLCASSLLGGGYQETQYFGPGTRLLVL.

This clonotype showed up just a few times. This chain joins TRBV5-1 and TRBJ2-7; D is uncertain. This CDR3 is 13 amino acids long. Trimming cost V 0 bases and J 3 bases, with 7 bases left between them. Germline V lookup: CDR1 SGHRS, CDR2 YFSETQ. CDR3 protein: CASSLAPHYEQYF. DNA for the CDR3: TGCGCCAGCAGCTTGGCGCCCCACTACGAGCAGTACTTC.

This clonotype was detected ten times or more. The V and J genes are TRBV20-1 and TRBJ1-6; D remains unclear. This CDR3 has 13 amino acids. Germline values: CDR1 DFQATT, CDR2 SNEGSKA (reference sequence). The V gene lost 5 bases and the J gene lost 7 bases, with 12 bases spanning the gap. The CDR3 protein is CSAGGFGNSPLHF. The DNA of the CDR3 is TGCAGTGCTGGAGGATTTGGGAATTCACCCCTCCACTTT.

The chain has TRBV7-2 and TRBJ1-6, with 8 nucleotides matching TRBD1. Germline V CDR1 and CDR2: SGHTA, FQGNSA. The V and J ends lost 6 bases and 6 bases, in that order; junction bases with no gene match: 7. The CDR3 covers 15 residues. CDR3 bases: TGTGCCAGCAGTTCCGGACAGGGTCTTAATTCACCCCTCCACTTT. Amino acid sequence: CASSSGQGLNSPLHF.

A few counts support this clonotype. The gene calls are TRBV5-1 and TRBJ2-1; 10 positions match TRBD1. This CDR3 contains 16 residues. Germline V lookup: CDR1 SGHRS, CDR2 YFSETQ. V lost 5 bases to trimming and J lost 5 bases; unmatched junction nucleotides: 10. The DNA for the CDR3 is TGCGCCAGCAGAACGGGCCCGGGACAGGGGAACAATGAGCAGTTCTTC. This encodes CASRTGPGQGNNEQFF. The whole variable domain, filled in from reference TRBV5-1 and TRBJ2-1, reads KAGVTQTPRYLIKTRGQQVTLSCSPISGHRSVSWYQQTPGQGLQFLFEYFSETQRNKGNFPGRFSGRQFSNSRSEMNVSTLELGDSALYLCASRTGPGQGNNEQFFGPGTRLTVL.

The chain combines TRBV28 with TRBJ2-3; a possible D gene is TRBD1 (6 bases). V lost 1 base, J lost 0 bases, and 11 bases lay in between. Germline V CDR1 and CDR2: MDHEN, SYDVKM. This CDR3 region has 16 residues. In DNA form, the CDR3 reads TGTGCCAGCAGTTTATCGGACAGAAAGAGCACAGATACGCAGTATTTT. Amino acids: CASSLSDRKSTDTQYF.

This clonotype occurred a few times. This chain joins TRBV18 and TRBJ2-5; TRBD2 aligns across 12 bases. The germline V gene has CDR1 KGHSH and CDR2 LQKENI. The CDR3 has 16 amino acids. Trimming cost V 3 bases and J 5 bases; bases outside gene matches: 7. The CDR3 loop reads CASSPKTSGSRETQYF. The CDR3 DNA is TGTGCCAGCTCACCGAAGACTAGCGGGAGTAGGGAGACCCAGTACTTC. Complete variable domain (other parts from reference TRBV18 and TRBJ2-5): NAGVMQNPRHLVRRRGQEARLRCSPMKGHSHVYWYRQLPEEGLKFMVYLQKENIIDESGMPKERFSAEFPKEGPSILRIQQVVRGDSAAYFCASSPKTSGSRETQYFGPGTRLLVL.

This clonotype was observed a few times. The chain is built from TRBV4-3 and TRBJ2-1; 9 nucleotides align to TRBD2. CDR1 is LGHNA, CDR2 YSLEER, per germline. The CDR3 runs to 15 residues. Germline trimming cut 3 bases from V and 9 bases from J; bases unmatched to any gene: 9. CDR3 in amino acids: CASSQIAGVSGEQFF. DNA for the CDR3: TGCGCCAGCAGCCAGATAGCGGGAGTCTCTGGTGAGCAGTTCTTC.

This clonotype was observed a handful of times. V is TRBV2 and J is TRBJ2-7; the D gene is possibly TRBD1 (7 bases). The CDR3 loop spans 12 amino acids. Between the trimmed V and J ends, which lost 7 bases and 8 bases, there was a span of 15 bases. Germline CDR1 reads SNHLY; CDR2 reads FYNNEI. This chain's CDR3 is CASTPQGGQQYF. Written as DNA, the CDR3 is TGTGCCAGCACCCCTCAGGGGGGACAGCAGTACTTC. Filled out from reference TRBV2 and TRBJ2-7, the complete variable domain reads EPEVTQTPSHQVTQMGQEVILRCVPISNHLYFYWYRQILGQKVEFLVSFYNNEISEKSEIFDDQFSVERPDGSNFTLKIRSTKLEDSAMYFCASTPQGGQQYFGPGTRLTVT.

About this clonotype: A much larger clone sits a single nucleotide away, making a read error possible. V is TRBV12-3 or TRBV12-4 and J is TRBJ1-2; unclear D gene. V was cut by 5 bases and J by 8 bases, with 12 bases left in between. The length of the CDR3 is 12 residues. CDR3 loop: CASSQMGSGYTF. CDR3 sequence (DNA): TGTGCCAGCAGTCAGATGGGGAGCGGCTACACCTTC.

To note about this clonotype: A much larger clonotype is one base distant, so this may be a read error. In DNA, the CDR3 is TGTGCCCGCAGTTTAGTTTCGGGACTAGCGGGAGATGAGCTCGAGCAGTACTTC. Translated: CARSLVSGLAGDELEQYF. The chain employs TRBV12-3 or TRBV12-4 and TRBJ2-7; 14 bases fit TRBD2. The CDR3 totals 18 residues.

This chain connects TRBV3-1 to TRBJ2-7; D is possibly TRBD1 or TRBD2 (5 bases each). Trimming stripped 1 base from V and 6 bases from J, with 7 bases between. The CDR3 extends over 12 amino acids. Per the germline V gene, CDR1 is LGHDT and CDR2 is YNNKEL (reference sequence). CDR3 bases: TGTGCCAGCAGCCAAGCGAGGGGCGAGCAGTACTTC. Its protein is CASSQARGEQYF.

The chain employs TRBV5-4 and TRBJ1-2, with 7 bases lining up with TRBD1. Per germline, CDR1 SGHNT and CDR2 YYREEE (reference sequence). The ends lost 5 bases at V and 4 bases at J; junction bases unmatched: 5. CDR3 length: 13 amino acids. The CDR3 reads CASSFGTAYGYTF. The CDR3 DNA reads TGTGCCAGCAGTTTTGGGACAGCCTATGGCTACACCTTC. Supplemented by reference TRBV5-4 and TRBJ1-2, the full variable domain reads ETGVTQSPTHLIKTRGQQVTLRCSSQSGHNTVSWYQQALGQGPQFIFQYYREEENGRGNFPPRFSGLQFPNYSSELNVNALELDDSALYLCASSFGTAYGYTFGSGTRLTVV.

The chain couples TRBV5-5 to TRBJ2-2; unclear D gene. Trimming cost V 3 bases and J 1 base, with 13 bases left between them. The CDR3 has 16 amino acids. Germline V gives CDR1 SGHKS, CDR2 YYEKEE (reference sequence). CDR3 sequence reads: CASSYTPGRNTGELFF. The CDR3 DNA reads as TGTGCCAGCAGCTATACCCCCGGACGGAACACCGGGGAGCTGTTTTTT.

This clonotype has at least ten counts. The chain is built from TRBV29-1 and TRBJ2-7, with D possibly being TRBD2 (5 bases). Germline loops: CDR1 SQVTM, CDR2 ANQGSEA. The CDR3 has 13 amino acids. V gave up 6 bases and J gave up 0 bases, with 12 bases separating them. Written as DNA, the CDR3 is TGCAGCGTCGGGGTTATTAGCTCCTACGAGCAGTACTTC. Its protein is CSVGVISSYEQYF.